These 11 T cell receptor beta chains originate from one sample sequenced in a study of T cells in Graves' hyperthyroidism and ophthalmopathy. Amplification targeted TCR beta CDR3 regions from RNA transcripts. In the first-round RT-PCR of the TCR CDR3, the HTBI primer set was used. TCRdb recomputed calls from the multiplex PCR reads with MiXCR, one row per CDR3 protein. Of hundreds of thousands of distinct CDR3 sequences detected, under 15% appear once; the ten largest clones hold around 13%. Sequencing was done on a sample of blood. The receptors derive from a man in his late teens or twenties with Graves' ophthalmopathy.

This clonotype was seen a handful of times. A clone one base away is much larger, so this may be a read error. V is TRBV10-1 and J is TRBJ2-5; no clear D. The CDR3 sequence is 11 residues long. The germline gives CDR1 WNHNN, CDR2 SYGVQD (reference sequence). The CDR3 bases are TGCGCCAACAGTGAGTCGGGGACCCAGTACTTC. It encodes CANSESGTQYF.

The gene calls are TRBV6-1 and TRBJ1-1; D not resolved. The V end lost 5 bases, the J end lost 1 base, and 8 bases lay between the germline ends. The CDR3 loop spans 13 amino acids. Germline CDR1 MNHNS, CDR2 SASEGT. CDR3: CASSMTENTEAFF. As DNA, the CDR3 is TGTGCCAGCAGTATGACTGAGAACACTGAAGCTTTCTTT.

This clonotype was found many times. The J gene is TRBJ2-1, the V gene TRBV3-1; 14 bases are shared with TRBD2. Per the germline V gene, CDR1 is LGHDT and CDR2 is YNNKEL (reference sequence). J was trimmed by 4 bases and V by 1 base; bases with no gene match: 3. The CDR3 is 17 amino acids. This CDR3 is CASSQGTSGRKYNEQFF. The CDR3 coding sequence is TGTGCCAGCAGCCAAGGGACTAGCGGGAGGAAGTACAATGAGCAGTTCTTC.

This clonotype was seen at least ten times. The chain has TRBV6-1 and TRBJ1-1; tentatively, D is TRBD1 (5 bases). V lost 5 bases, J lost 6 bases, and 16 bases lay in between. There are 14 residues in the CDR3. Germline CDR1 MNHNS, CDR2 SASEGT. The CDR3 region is CASSPGLGRAEAFF. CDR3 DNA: TGTGCCAGCAGTCCGGGACTGGGGAGGGCTGAAGCTTTCTTT.

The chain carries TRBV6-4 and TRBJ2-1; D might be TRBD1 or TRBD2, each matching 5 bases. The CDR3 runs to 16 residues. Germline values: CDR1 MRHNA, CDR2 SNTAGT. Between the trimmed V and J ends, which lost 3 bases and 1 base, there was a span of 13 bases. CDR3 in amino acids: CASSERGTGSYNEQFF. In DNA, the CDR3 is TGTGCCAGCAGTGAGAGAGGGACGGGTTCCTACAATGAGCAGTTCTTC.

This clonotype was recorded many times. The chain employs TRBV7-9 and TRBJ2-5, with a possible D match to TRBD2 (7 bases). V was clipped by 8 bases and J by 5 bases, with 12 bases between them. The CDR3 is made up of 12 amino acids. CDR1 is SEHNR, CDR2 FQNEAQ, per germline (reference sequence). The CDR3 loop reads CASSGGEETQYF. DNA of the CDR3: TGTGCCAGCTCGGGGGGCGAGGAGACCCAGTACTTC.

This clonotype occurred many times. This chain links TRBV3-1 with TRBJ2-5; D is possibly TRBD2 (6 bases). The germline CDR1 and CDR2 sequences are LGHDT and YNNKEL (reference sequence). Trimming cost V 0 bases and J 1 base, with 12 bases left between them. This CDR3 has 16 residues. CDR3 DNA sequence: TGTGCCAGCAGCCAAGATCCGAGGGACTTCCAAGAGACCCAGTACTTC. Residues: CASSQDPRDFQETQYF.

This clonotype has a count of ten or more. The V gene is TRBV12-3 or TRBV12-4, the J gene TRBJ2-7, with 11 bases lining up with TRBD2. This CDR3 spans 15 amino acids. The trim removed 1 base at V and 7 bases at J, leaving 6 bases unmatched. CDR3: CASSLDSGRAGEQYF. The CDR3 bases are TGTGCCAGCAGTTTAGATAGCGGGAGGGCGGGTGAGCAGTACTTC.

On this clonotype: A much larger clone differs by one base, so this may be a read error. This CDR3 reads CASRTTSGGNNEQYF. The CDR3 region has the DNA TGCGCCAGCAGGACGACTAGCGGGGGGAACAATGAGCAGTACTTC. V and J are TRBV10-2 and TRBJ2-1, with 13 bases matching TRBD2. Gene TRBJ2-7 matches the end of the DNA better, so the J call may be wrong. The CDR3 extends over 15 amino acids. The germline V gene encodes CDR1 WSHSY and CDR2 SAAADI.

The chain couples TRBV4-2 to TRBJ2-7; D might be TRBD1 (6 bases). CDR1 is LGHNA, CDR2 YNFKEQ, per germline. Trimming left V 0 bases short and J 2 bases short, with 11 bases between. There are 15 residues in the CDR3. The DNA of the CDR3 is TGTGCCAGCAGCCAAGATATAGGGGGACCCTACGAGCAGTACTTC. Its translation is CASSQDIGGPYEQYF.

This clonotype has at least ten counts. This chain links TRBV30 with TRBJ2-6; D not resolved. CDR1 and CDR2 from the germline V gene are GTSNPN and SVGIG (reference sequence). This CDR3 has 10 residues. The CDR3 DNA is TGTGGGATTGGGGCCAACGTCCTGACTTTC. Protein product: CGIGANVLTF.